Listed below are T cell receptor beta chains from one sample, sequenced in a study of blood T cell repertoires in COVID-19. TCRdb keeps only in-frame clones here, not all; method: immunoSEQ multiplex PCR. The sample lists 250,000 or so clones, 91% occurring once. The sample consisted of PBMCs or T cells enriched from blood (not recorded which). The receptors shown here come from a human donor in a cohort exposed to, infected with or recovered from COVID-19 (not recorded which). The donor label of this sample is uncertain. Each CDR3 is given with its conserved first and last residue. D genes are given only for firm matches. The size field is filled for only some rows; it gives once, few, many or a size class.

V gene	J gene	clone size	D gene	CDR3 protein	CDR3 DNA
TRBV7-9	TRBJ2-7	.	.	CASSLALRGEQYF	TGTGCCAGCAGCTTAGCGCTACGTGGCGAGCAGTACTTC
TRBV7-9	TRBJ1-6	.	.	CASSLSSGRVGGTLHF	TGTGCCAGCAGCTTATCCTCGGGCAGGGTGGGAGGAACCCTCCACTTT
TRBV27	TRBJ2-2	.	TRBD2	CASSLTVVGGSVRTGELFF	TGTGCCAGCAGTTTAACCGTTGTCGGGGGGTCAGTAAGAACCGGGGAGCTGTTTTTT
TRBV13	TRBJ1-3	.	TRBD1	CASSLKGTAGNTIYF	TGTGCCAGCAGCTTAAAGGGGACAGCAGGAAACACCATATATTTT
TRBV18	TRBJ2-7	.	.	CASSPFGAAGAYEQYF	TGTGCCAGCTCACCATTTGGGGCCGCAGGGGCCTACGAGCAGTACTTC
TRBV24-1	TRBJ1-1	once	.	CATSDSGGSTEAFF	TGTGCCACCAGTGATTCGGGAGGGAGCACTGAAGCTTTCTTT
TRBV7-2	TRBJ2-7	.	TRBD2	CASSPWGGPEQYF	TGTGCCAGCAGCCCATGGGGGGGACCCGAGCAGTACTTC
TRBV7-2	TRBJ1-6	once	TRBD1	CASSLMRRTGGSPLHF	TGTGCCAGCAGCTTAATGAGACGGACAGGGGGTTCACCCCTCCACTTT
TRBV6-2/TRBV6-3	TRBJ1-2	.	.	CASSSQGYGYTF	TGTGCCAGCAGTTCGCAGGGGTATGGCTACACCTTC
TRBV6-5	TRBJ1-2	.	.	CASSYSGQHYGYTF	TGTGCCAGCAGTTATTCCGGACAGCATTATGGCTACACCTTC
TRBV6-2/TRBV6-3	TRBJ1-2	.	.	CASSPGTLAGGYTF	TGTGCCAGCAGTCCGGGGACGTTAGCGGGAGGCTACACCTTC
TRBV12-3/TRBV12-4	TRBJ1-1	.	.	CASSSDIYEAFF	TGTGCCAGCAGTTCCGACATTTATGAAGCTTTCTTT
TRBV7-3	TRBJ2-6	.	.	CASSRSPTGSGANVLTF	TGTGCCAGCAGCCGCTCCCCTACAGGGTCGGGGGCCAACGTCCTGACTTTC
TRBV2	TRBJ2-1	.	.	CASREGYGDSYNEQFF	TGTGCCAGCAGGGAGGGCTACGGGGATTCCTACAATGAGCAGTTCTTC
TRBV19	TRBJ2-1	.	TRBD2	CASSKGLAVADEQFF	TGTGCCAGTAGTAAGGGACTAGCGGTTGCAGATGAGCAGTTCTTC
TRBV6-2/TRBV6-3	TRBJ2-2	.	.	CASSYSRGSTGELFF	TGTGCCAGCAGTTACTCTAGGGGGAGCACCGGGGAGCTGTTTTTT
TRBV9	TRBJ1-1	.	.	CASSVAGHLNTEAFF	TGTGCCAGCAGCGTAGCTGGCCATTTGAACACTGAAGCTTTCTTT
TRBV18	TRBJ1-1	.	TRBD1	CASSPSRDREAFF	TGTGCCAGCTCACCGAGCCGGGACAGAGAAGCTTTCTTT
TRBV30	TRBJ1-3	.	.	CAWSLGVGNTIYF	TGTGCCTGGAGTTTGGGAGTAGGAAACACCATATATTTT
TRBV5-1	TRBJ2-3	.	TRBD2	CASSLSGASTDTQYF	TGCGCCAGCAGCTTAAGCGGGGCTAGCACAGATACGCAGTATTTT
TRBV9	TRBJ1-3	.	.	CASSVAGAGNTIYF	TGTGCCAGCAGCGTAGCGGGGGCTGGAAACACCATATATTTT
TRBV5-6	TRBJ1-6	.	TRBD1	CASSRTGGSYNSPLHF	TGTGCCAGCAGCCGAACAGGGGGTTCTTATAATTCACCCCTCCACTTT
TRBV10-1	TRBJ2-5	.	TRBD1	CASSEWDSEETQYF	TGCGCCAGCAGTGAATGGGACAGCGAAGAGACCCAGTACTTC
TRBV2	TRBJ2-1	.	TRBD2	CASSASGYSYNEQFF	TGTGCCAGCAGTGCTAGCGGTTATTCCTACAATGAGCAGTTCTTC
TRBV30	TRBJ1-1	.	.	CAWSVLKPNTEAFF	TGTGCCTGGAGTGTTCTAAAGCCCAACACTGAAGCTTTCTTT
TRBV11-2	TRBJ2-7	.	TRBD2	CASSLPSGGPLPYEQYF	TGTGCCAGCAGCTTGCCTAGCGGGGGGCCATTACCCTACGAGCAGTACTTC
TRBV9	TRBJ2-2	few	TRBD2	CASSALAGTNTGELFF	TGTGCCAGCAGCGCCCTAGCGGGGACAAACACCGGGGAGCTGTTTTTT
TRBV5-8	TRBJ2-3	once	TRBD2	CASSSRGGLGDTQYF	TGTGCCAGCAGCTCCCGGGGGGGCCTGGGGGATACGCAGTATTTT
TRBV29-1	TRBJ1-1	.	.	CSGHSRLETEAFF	TGCAGCGGCCATTCCCGATTGGAGACTGAAGCTTTCTTT
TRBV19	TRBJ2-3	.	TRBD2	CASSLSGGLTDTQYF	TGTGCCAGTAGCCTAAGCGGGGGCCTCACAGATACGCAGTATTTT
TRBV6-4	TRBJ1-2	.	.	CASSARAGGVHTF	TGTGCCAGCAGTGCCCGTGCCGGGGGGGTGCACACCTTC
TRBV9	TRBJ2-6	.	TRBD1	CASSPPGEQGASSGANVLTF	TGTGCCAGCAGCCCCCCGGGGGAACAGGGGGCTTCGTCTGGGGCCAACGTCCTGACTTTC
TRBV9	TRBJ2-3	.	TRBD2	CASSSRTSGSTDTQYF	TGTGCCAGCAGCTCCCGGACTAGCGGGTCCACAGATACGCAGTATTTT
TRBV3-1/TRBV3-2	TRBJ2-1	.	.	CASSQEDTYNEQFF	TGTGCCAGCAGCCAAGAGGACACCTACAATGAGCAGTTCTTC
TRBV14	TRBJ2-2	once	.	CASAYGTGELFF	TGTGCCAGCGCCTACGGGACCGGGGAGCTGTTTTTT
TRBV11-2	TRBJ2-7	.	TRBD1	CASASGGGEQYF	TGTGCCAGCGCCTCAGGGGGCGGTGAGCAGTACTTC
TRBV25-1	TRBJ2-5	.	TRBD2	CASSETSGTSGGQETQYF	TGTGCCAGCAGTGAAACCTCCGGGACTAGCGGGGGACAAGAGACCCAGTACTTC